The 5 T cell receptor beta chains listed next were all sequenced from one sample in a study of type 1 and type 2 diabetes patients (dated by TCRdb to the mid-2010s). The instrument was an Illumina MiSeq. TCRbeta CDR3 amplification used genomic DNA from the sorted T cell subsets as template. Multiplex PCR with 30 forward and 13 reverse primers amplified the TCRbeta CDR3 region. TCRdb's own reprocessing of the public reads used fastp at Q25 and MiXCR and kept productive beta chains. Records with the same CDR3 protein are collapsed into one entry carrying the most frequent genes and DNA. This sample holds about 290,000 distinct CDR3 sequences; roughly 44% were observed only once. The ten largest clones capture approximately 13% of the sample. The material sequenced was peripheral blood mononuclear cells (PBMCs). The receptor source for this set is a man between 18 and 35 years old with type 2 diabetes.

Only a few counts were recorded for this clonotype. The rearrangement links TRBV11-2 to TRBJ1-5, with D uncertain. The CDR3 loop spans 13 amino acids. Germline CDR1 and CDR2: SGHAT and FQNNGV. V was trimmed by 3 bases and J by 7 bases, leaving 10 bases between them. The CDR3 loop reads CASSLGLGQPQHF. DNA for the CDR3: TGTGCCAGCAGCTTGGGGTTGGGACAGCCCCAGCATTTT.

This chain connects TRBV29-1 to TRBJ2-3, with D unresolved. The germline gives CDR1 SQVTM, CDR2 ANQGSEA. Trimming left V 7 bases short and J 4 bases short, with 15 bases between. The CDR3 length is 13 residues. The CDR3 region has the DNA TGCAGCGCCCGCGGCCCTGGGGCAGATACGCAGTATTTT. It codes for CSARGPGADTQYF.

In this sample, this clonotype turned up a few times. This rearrangement joins TRBV12-3 or TRBV12-4 to TRBJ2-7; D is possibly TRBD2 (6 bases). This CDR3 region has 14 residues. Trimming cost V 3 bases and J 4 bases, with 13 bases left between them. The CDR3: CASSLGLVLYEQYF. CDR3 nucleotides: TGTGCCAGCAGTTTGGGACTGGTTCTGTACGAGCAGTACTTC.

The gene calls are TRBV19 and TRBJ2-2; D not resolved. CDR1 is LNHDA, CDR2 SQIVND, per germline (reference sequence). The V end was cut by 5 bases, the J end by 2 bases, with 12 bases between. The CDR3 runs 15 residues. CDR3 coding DNA: TGTGCCAGTAGTTCTCCGACACCAAACACCGGGGAGCTGTTTTTT. Translation: CASSSPTPNTGELFF.

A single count supports this clonotype. The V and J genes are TRBV7-9 and TRBJ2-7; no firm D call. The CDR3 is 15 amino acids. Trimming removed 4 bases at V and 2 bases at J, with 15 bases between. The germline CDR1 and CDR2 sequences are SEHNR and FQNEAQ (reference sequence). The CDR3 here is CASSSRAYVPYEQYF. In nucleotides, the CDR3 is TGTGCCAGCAGCTCCCGGGCCTATGTCCCCTACGAGCAGTACTTC.